Listed below are T cell receptor beta chains from one sample, sequenced in a study of blood T cells in healthy people across ages. Via MiXCR, TCRdb re-called the 5' RACE reads, giving one row per CDR3 protein. Of fewer than 1,000,000 distinct CDR3 sequences listed, roughly 46% are singletons. Sequencing used blood. The receptors originated from a man older than 75 in good health. Each CDR3 is given with its conserved first and last residue. A D gene is named only where the DNA matches it firmly.

J | V | D | CDR3
. | TRBV29-1 | TRBD1 | CSTTGQGGHEQYF
TRBJ2-7 | TRBV5-4 | TRBD2 | CASSPLAGDYEQYF
TRBJ2-7 | TRBV4-2 | . | CASSRSVEASSIEQYF
TRBJ1-4 | TRBV21-1 | . | CASSKGYGTGDRSNEKLFF
TRBJ1-6 | TRBV20-1 | . | CSARDFDRAMSSYNSPLHF
TRBJ2-3 | TRBV11-3 | . | CASSVQPASFTDTQYF
TRBJ2-7 | TRBV7-2 | . | CTSSVTGSTYEQYF
TRBJ2-3 | TRBV4-3 | . | CASSQEGGSGEATTDTQYF
TRBJ2-1 | TRBV20-1 | TRBD2 | CSASGLAEEVNEQFF
TRBJ2-1 | TRBV6-2/TRBV6-3 | TRBD2 | CASNSGTSWNEQFF
TRBJ2-1 | TRBV28 | TRBD1 | CASRGTGAVNEQFF
TRBJ1-6 | TRBV5-1 | TRBD1 | CASSFGQGRSPLHF
TRBJ2-7 | TRBV7-3 | . | CASSSSGRGNEQYF
TRBJ2-5 | TRBV15 | TRBD1 | CATSSPDRGNGETQYF
TRBJ1-5 | TRBV4-2 | . | CASSQEQSNQPQHF
TRBJ1-6 | TRBV2 | . | CASSGSTSGNSPLHF
TRBJ2-3 | TRBV20-1 | . | CSARDGAAFTDTQYF
. | TRBV2 | . | CASSERWGWSQSSYNEQYF
TRBJ2-5 | TRBV10-3 | TRBD2 | CASLSTSEPTGTQYF
TRBJ1-2 | TRBV12-3/TRBV12-4 | . | CASSLVGPRGYTF
TRBJ2-3 | TRBV5-1 | . | CASGSPQEGGTQYF
TRBJ2-1 | TRBV12-3/TRBV12-4 | . | CASSFGGFYNEQFF
TRBJ1-6 | TRBV7-9 | . | CASSLQDWGGRRSPLHF
TRBJ1-2 | TRBV5-1 | TRBD1 | CASSRDVGQNYGYTF
TRBJ2-5 | TRBV10-3 | TRBD2 | CAISASSGRAGYGQYF
. | TRBV7-9 | . | CASSLRSGPPFYEQYF
TRBJ2-7 | TRBV4-3 | TRBD1 | CASSQIKQGAQSYEQYF
TRBJ1-5 | TRBV7-2 | . | CASSSTSDGTGGRTQHF
TRBJ2-7 | TRBV7-6 | . | CTSSKTGTAYEQYF
TRBJ1-1 | TRBV19 | . | CASSAPEGRDTEAFF
TRBJ2-1 | TRBV29-1 | . | CSVEDGLRYSYNEQFF
TRBJ2-1 | TRBV11-3 | . | CASSLEGAGEQFF
TRBJ2-1 | TRBV12-3/TRBV12-4 | . | CASSRKGYEQFF